The rows below give T cell receptor beta chains drawn from one sample of a study of cytomegalovirus exposure and HLA in healthy donors. Assay: immunoSEQ multiplex PCR; the TCRdb copy retains only in-frame clones and omits some. The top ten clones hold 5.9% of a sample with 100,000 to 150,000 clones, around four fifths of them seen once. Sequenced: PBMCs. All receptors derive from a woman aged 40 to 50 in good health and CMV-seropositive. The CDR3 runs from the conserved cysteine through the conserved F or W. D genes are given only for firm matches. Size is stated for part of the rows, as once, few or many counts, or as a class when the clone is expanded.

TRBV4-1	TRBD1	-	TRBJ1-4	CASSYGQGPTNEKLFF	TGCGCCAGCAGCTATGGACAGGGACCCACTAATGAAAAACTGTTTTTT
TRBV30	TRBD2	few	TRBJ2-5	CALSLLAGRQETQYF	TGTGCCTTATCCCTCCTAGCGGGCCGACAAGAGACCCAGTACTTC
TRBV5-1	-	-	TRBJ2-5	CASSLLGGTGEETQYF	TGCGCCAGCAGCTTGCTCGGCGGGACCGGGGAAGAGACCCAGTACTTC
TRBV25-1	-	-	TRBJ2-2	CASSPRTTDTGELFF	TGTGCCAGCAGTCCCAGGACTACCGACACCGGGGAGCTGTTTTTT
TRBV15	-	-	TRBJ2-7	CATAPLSDHHEQYF	TGTGCCACCGCACCGCTCAGTGATCATCACGAGCAGTACTTC
TRBV30	TRBD1	-	TRBJ1-1	CAWSGTGAEAFF	TGTGCCTGGAGCGGGACAGGGGCTGAAGCTTTCTTT
TRBV28	TRBD2	-	TRBJ2-1	CASSLWTSGDYNEQFF	TGTGCCAGCAGTTTATGGACTAGCGGAGACTACAATGAGCAGTTCTTC
TRBV30	-	-	TRBJ1-2	CAWSSGALELYGYTF	TGTGCCTGGAGTTCGGGAGCATTGGAGCTATATGGCTACACCTTC
TRBV4-2	-	-	TRBJ2-1	CASSQDSGLAGNEQFF	TGTGCCAGCAGCCAAGACTCCGGGCTAGCTGGCAATGAGCAGTTCTTC
TRBV6-5	-	few	TRBJ2-3	CASTNGDTQYF	TGTGCCAGCACCAACGGGGATACGCAGTATTTT
TRBV2	-	-	TRBJ1-2	CASTGDKGLYGYTF	TGTGCCAGCACGGGTGATAAAGGACTCTATGGCTACACCTTC
TRBV2	TRBD2	-	TRBJ2-1	CASSVTSGNEQFF	TGTGCCAGCAGTGTGACTAGCGGAAATGAGCAGTTCTTC
TRBV2	-	-	TRBJ1-5	CASTTLNNQPQHF	TGTGCCAGCACTACCCTCAACAATCAGCCCCAGCATTTT
TRBV7-2	TRBD2	-	TRBJ2-7	CASSFLRLAGGEQYF	TGTGCCAGCAGCTTTCTTCGACTAGCGGGGGGGGAGCAGTACTTC
TRBV7-9	TRBD2	-	TRBJ2-2	CASSELAGDTGELFF	TGTGCCAGCAGTGAACTAGCGGGAGATACCGGGGAGCTGTTTTTT
TRBV15	-	-	TRBJ1-2	CATSSDRFYGYTF	TGTGCCACCAGCAGTGACAGATTCTATGGCTACACCTTC
TRBV11-2	-	-	TRBJ1-1	CASSFGQKGTEAFF	TGTGCCAGCAGCTTCGGACAGAAGGGCACTGAAGCTTTCTTT
TRBV19	TRBD1	-	TRBJ1-1	CASRRNRGHTEAFF	TGTGCCAGTAGGCGGAACAGGGGGCACACTGAAGCTTTCTTT
TRBV11-2	-	-	TRBJ2-7	CASSLDGLGEQYF	TGTGCCAGCAGCTTAGATGGGCTGGGCGAGCAGTACTTC
TRBV10-2	-	-	TRBJ2-3	CASTGSSTTASTDTQYF	TGCGCCAGCACTGGAAGTAGCACGACTGCTAGCACAGATACGCAGTATTTT